Listed below are T cell receptor beta chains from one sample, sequenced in a study of blood T cell repertoires in COVID-19. Assay used: immunoSEQ multiplex PCR; TCRdb lists only in-frame clones, some missing. This sample has about 160,000 clones, with less than 90% found just once. The sequencing sample was made of PBMCs or T cells enriched from blood (not recorded which). These receptors all come from a woman aged 45-60 years who had recovered from COVID-19. Each CDR3 is given with its conserved first and last residue. The D gene is left open where the match is weak.

v_gene	d_gene	j_gene	CDR3aa
TRBV11-2	-	TRBJ2-3	CASSSLPPGGSSTDTQYF
TRBV4-3	-	TRBJ1-5	CASSQEWTEPQPQHF
TRBV5-5	-	TRBJ2-2	CASSLKAGPTGELFF
TRBV19	-	TRBJ2-3	CASSGQAGMISTDTQYF
TRBV2	TRBD1	TRBJ2-1	CASSSRTGSNEQFF
TRBV5-1	-	TRBJ1-4	CASSPGYGNEKLFF
TRBV9	-	TRBJ1-1	CASSVGERNTEAFF
TRBV7-6	-	TRBJ2-3	CASSLAGILSGTQYF
TRBV5-6	TRBD1	TRBJ2-4	CASSSRSRTGLQYF
TRBV18	TRBD1	TRBJ1-1	CASSPRTGKAFF
TRBV21-1	-	TRBJ2-6	CASSKGAPGANVLTF
TRBV7-9	-	TRBJ1-2	CASSLPPGGGYTF
TRBV28	TRBD1	TRBJ1-1	CASSLQGAEAFF
TRBV28	TRBD2	TRBJ2-3	CATRTSVSTDTQYF
TRBV28	-	TRBJ1-4	CATAPGTLNEKLFF
TRBV10-2	-	TRBJ1-1	CASSDRRSEAFF
TRBV2	TRBD1	TRBJ1-2	CASSENRGNYGYTF
TRBV27	TRBD1	TRBJ1-4	CASRTGSANEKLFF